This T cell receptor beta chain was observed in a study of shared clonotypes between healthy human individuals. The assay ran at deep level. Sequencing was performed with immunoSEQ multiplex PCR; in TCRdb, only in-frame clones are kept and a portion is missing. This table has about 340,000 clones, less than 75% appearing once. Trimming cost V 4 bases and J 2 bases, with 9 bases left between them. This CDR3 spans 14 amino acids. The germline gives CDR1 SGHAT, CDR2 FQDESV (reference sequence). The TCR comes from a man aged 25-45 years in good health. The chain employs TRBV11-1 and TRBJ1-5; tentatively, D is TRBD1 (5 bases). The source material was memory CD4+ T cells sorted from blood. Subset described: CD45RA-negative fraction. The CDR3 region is CASSSRGGNQPQHF. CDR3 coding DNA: TGTGCCAGCAGCTCCCGGGGCGGCAATCAGCCCCAGCATTTT.